The rows below give T cell receptor beta chains drawn from one sample of a study of T cell responses to AZD1222 COVID-19 vaccine. Method: immunoSEQ multiplex PCR; TCRdb's copy keeps in-frame clones and lacks some. The sample carries about 140,000 clones, approximately 90% recorded once. The sample was peripheral blood, taken on day 0 of AZD1222 vaccination. Receptors were obtained from an adult in good health. Both conserved end residues are trimmed from each CDR3. A D gene is named only where the DNA matches it firmly.

j_call v_call d_call cdr3_aa
TRBJ2-5 TRBV24-1 TRBD2 ATSAGGGWETQY
TRBJ1-2 TRBV30 NA AWIDKTARRYGYT
TRBJ2-2 TRBV10-2 TRBD2 ASTQGLAGITGELF
TRBJ1-4 TRBV7-9 NA ASSLQGLNEKLF
TRBJ1-2 TRBV28 NA ASSFLTNRHYGYT
TRBJ2-1 TRBV5-4 TRBD2 ASNQLAAYNEQF
TRBJ2-7 TRBV7-9 TRBD2 ASSPPGLGDEQY
TRBJ1-2 TRBV6-5 NA ASRPWGVGYGYT
TRBJ2-5 TRBV24-1 TRBD2 ATSGRGAETQY
TRBJ2-1 TRBV7-2 TRBD2 ASSLVSGAGGYNEQF
TRBJ1-1 TRBV12-3/TRBV12-4 NA ASSFYGNTEAF
TRBJ1-2 TRBV11-2 NA ASSLWGQTYGYT
TRBJ1-1 TRBV6-5 NA ASSYSTGKAF
TRBJ1-1 TRBV18 NA ASSSSGNTEAF
TRBJ1-2 TRBV2 NA ASSPTENYGYT
TRBJ2-7 TRBV15 NA ATSIFRDGPYEQY
TRBJ1-6 TRBV6-5 NA ASTGRGNSPLH
TRBJ1-2 TRBV6-1 NA ASRTRRGGYT
TRBJ1-5 TRBV20-1 NA SARGWGQH
TRBJ1-6 TRBV3-1/TRBV3-2 NA ASSPSYNSPLH
TRBJ2-6 TRBV7-2 TRBD1 AREGQLSGANVLT
TRBJ2-7 TRBV28 NA ASVKPYTYEQY
TRBJ2-5 TRBV18 NA ASSQEETQY
TRBJ2-7 TRBV28 NA ASTPGRAYEQY
TRBJ2-1 TRBV7-7 NA ASSPRVTYNEQF
TRBJ1-4 TRBV27 TRBD1 ATRGNEKLF
TRBJ1-1 TRBV4-2 TRBD1 ASSLRTGETMNTEAF
TRBJ2-1 TRBV5-1 TRBD2 ASSNSGRYNEQF
TRBJ2-4 TRBV5-1 NA ASSFGQIRDIQY
TRBJ1-1 TRBV3-1/TRBV3-2 TRBD1 ASSRGTDTEAF
TRBJ1-5 TRBV4-1 NA ASSQLVDQPQH
TRBJ1-3 TRBV10-3 NA AISGHSGNTIY